A selection of T cell receptor beta chains follows, all from one sample in a study of CD8+CD57+ T cells in acquired aplastic anemia. Using its own MiXCR run on the reads, TCRdb lists one record per CDR3 protein. Of roughly 300,000 distinct CDR3 sequences in the sample, roughly 50% were seen once. Sequenced: sorted CD4+, CD8+, or CD8+CD57+ T cells (not recorded which) from PBMCs. All receptors come from a human donor with severe aplastic anemia or a healthy control (not recorded which). Each CDR3 is given with its conserved first and last residue. The order of the fields is D gene, clone size, V gene, J gene, CDR3 DNA, CDR3 protein. D genes are given only for firm matches. Only part of the rows carry a size: once, few, many, or a class if the clone is expanded.

TRBD2,.,TRBV7-6,TRBJ2-7,TGTGCCAGCAGCCGGGGGGGGGGTAGGGGCTACGAGCAGTACTTC,CASSRGGGRGYEQYF
.,many,TRBV20-1,TRBJ2-4,TGCAGTGCTAGTTGGGTGGGGGTTGACAAAAACATTCAGTACTTC,CSASWVGVDKNIQYF
TRBD2,.,TRBV29-1,TRBJ2-7,TGCAGCATTCCGGGACTAGCGGGAGTCCACGAGCAGTACTTC,CSIPGLAGVHEQYF
.,.,TRBV29-1,TRBJ2-7,TGCAGCGGGGGGGACACCGAGCAGTACTTC,CSGGDTEQYF
.,few,TRBV7-2,TRBJ2-7,TGTGCCAGCCCCCAGGTGAGCTCCTACGAGCAGTACTTC,CASPQVSSYEQYF
.,.,TRBV10-2,TRBJ1-1,TGCGCCAGCAGCCCTCCAGACGGAAACACTGAAGCTTTCTTT,CASSPPDGNTEAFF
TRBD1,few,TRBV24-1,TRBJ2-3,TGTGCCACCAGTGATACACGGACAGGTCCCTCGGGTACGCAGTATTTT,CATSDTRTGPSGTQYF
.,.,TRBV7-9,TRBJ2-7,TGTGCCAGCAGCCAAGATGGGGATAAAACCTACGAGCAGTACTTC,CASSQDGDKTYEQYF
.,many,TRBV6-6,TRBJ2-6,TGTGCCATCTCAAGGGTGGCCAACGTCCTGACTTTC,CAISRVANVLTF
.,.,TRBV24-1,TRBJ1-2,TGTGCCACCAGTGATCGTTATGGCTACACCTTC,CATSDRYGYTF
TRBD1,.,TRBV6-5,TRBJ2-1,TGTGCCAGCAGTTACTCTGGGACAGGAATATTCTCCTACAATGAGCAGTTCTTC,CASSYSGTGIFSYNEQFF
.,once,TRBV7-9,TRBJ2-2,TGTGCCAGCAGCATAGGCAGGGGTGACGCCGGGGAGCTGTTTTTT,CASSIGRGDAGELFF
.,.,TRBV12-3/TRBV12-4,TRBJ2-6,TGTGCCAGCAGTTTATTCCTCTCTGGGGCCAACGTCCTGACTTTC,CASSLFLSGANVLTF
TRBD2,.,TRBV9,TRBJ2-7,TGTGCCAGCAGCGTAGACGGGAGGATTAACGAGCAGTACTTC,CASSVDGRINEQYF
.,many,TRBV7-6,TRBJ2-7,TGTGCCAGCAGCTTAAAGAACGAAGCCCACGAGCAGTACTTC,CASSLKNEAHEQYF
.,.,TRBV6-6,TRBJ2-5,TGTGCCAGCAGTTACAGGAGGGGGGACCAGTACTTC,CASSYRRGDQYF
.,few,TRBV19,TRBJ2-7,TGTGCCAGTAGCTCCCGGTCCTACGAGCAGTACTTC,CASSSRSYEQYF
.,many,TRBV11-2,TRBJ1-1,TGTGCCAGCAGCACCGGGCCCGGTCCCACTGAAGCTTTCTTT,CASSTGPGPTEAFF
TRBD1,.,TRBV28,TRBJ2-5,TGTGCCAGCAGTTTAGGGGACAGAGGGCCAGAGACCCAGTACTTC,CASSLGDRGPETQYF
TRBD2,.,TRBV7-9,TRBJ2-7,TGTGCCAGCAGCTTAGTGGGGGGGAGCAGCTCCTACGAGCAGTACTTC,CASSLVGGSSSYEQYF
TRBD1,.,TRBV7-3,TRBJ2-5,TGTGCCAGCAGCCAGACAGGGGCCCAAGAGACCCAGTACTTC,CASSQTGAQETQYF
.,.,TRBV20-1,TRBJ2-5,TGCAGTGCTAGAACGGGCAGGGTCTCCGAGACCCAGTACTTC,CSARTGRVSETQYF
.,many,TRBV3-1,TRBJ2-5,TGTGCCAGCGGAACGGGGAGGAGAGAGACCCAGTACTTC,CASGTGRRETQYF
.,.,TRBV7-3,TRBJ1-6,TGCGCCAGCAGCCATCAGGGTGGCAATTCACCCCTCCACTTT,CASSHQGGNSPLHF
TRBD1,.,TRBV20-1,TRBJ1-6,TGCAGTGCCCCCCCGGGACAGCTTAATTCACCCCTCCACTTT,CSAPPGQLNSPLHF
.,many,TRBV29-1,TRBJ1-5,TGCAGCGTTGAAGAACAGAGCAATCAGCCCCAGCATTTT,CSVEEQSNQPQHF
.,.,TRBV10-2,TRBJ2-7,TGCGCCAGCAGCGAAATCGAGGACGAGCAGTACTTC,CASSEIEDEQYF
.,.,TRBV2,TRBJ2-2,TGTGCCAGCCTTCGCACTGAGGGGAACACCGGGGAGCTGTCTTTT,CASLRTEGNTGELSF
.,.,TRBV5-1,TRBJ2-7,TGCGCCAGCACAGCGAACACCTACGAGCAGTACTTC,CASTANTYEQYF
TRBD1,.,TRBV7-9,TRBJ1-2,TGTGCCAGCAGCTCCCACAGGGGTCCCCGGGGTGGCTACACCTTC,CASSSHRGPRGGYTF
.,.,TRBV7-9,TRBJ1-5,TGTGCCAGCAGTGACGGGGGATTAGGGCCCCAGCATTTT,CASSDGGLGPQHF
.,many,TRBV7-3,TRBJ2-1,TGTGCCAGCAGCCAAGGAGGGAGCTCCTACAATGAGCAGTTCTTC,CASSQGGSSYNEQFF
.,.,TRBV5-5,TRBJ2-7,TGTGCCAGCAGTCTCCAGGGTGGCGAGCAGTACTTC,CASSLQGGEQYF
.,.,TRBV7-3,TRBJ2-2,TGTGCCAGCAGCTTTGTTTCCGGGGAGCTGTTTTTT,CASSFVSGELFF
.,.,TRBV7-8,TRBJ1-2,TGTGCCAGCAGCTTTTTGTCCGGTAATGGCTACACCTTC,CASSFLSGNGYTF
TRBD1,many,TRBV14,TRBJ1-2,TGTGCCAGCAGCCAACTGACAGGGGGCTATGGCTACACCTTC,CASSQLTGGYGYTF
.,.,TRBV7-2,TRBJ2-1,TGTGCCAGCACCCCTCCGGGACGGAGCTACTACAATGAGCAGCTCTTC,CASTPPGRSYYNEQLF
.,.,TRBV12-5,TRBJ1-5,TGTGCTAGTGGTTTAAGGGCAGACCATCAGCCCCAGCATTTT,CASGLRADHQPQHF
TRBD1,many,TRBV9,TRBJ2-7,TGTGCCAGCAGCGCGATAGGACAGGGGGCTACCTACGAGCAGTACTTC,CASSAIGQGATYEQYF
.,few,TRBV24-1,TRBJ2-1,TGTGCCACCAGTGAATCCGGGACGGCATACAATGAGCAGTTCTTC,CATSESGTAYNEQFF
.,few,TRBV20-1,TRBJ1-5,TGCAGTGCTAGAGACTTTAGCAATCAGCCCCAGCATTTT,CSARDFSNQPQHF